This T cell receptor (beta chain) was recorded in a study of beta chain features in type 1 diabetes (dated by TCRdb to 2016 to 2018). At the level of the whole study: Mean age, gender distribution, total cell number and subset yield were not different between patients and healthy donors. A total of 107,917,701 sorted cells were examined across all samples, and a strong correlation was observed between cell number per subset and RNA yield. Regulatory and stem cell-like memory subsets were isolated from only 8 patients and about eight healthy donors, whereas naive and central memory subsets came from all 30 or so donors. The study compared TCRB repertoires of sorted circulating CD4+ T cell subsets between recently diagnosed type 1 diabetes patients and matched healthy donors. Study-wide conclusions, independent of this receptor: Naive, central memory and regulatory TCRB repertoires appeared to be more similar among patients than among healthy donors. Shorter templates might have been favored by PCR, but patient and control samples were amplified and corrected together, so both groups would have been affected equally by any skew. Because cDNA was sequenced instead of genomic DNA, highly expressing activated cells could be over-represented, though the groups showed no difference in activation or CD3 levels. At VDJ recombination sites, type 1 diabetes patients had fewer insertions and more deleted nucleotides, which implies abnormalities in thymic rearrangement. Type 1 diabetes patients showed a moderate but significant shortening of TCRB CDR3 length in all four CD4+ subsets. Because the HLA sub-analyses included only small numbers of individuals, any influence of HLA type on TCRB rearrangement was left unresolved.

The entire isolated RNA was reverse transcribed using the High Capacity cDNA Reverse Transcription Kit, and thus expressed TCRB transcripts were sequenced. Deep immunoSEQ sequencing was applied to naive, central memory and regulatory T cell samples, giving an average of about 3.4 million total reads per sample. After sorted cells were lysed in RLT buffer, RNA was extracted with DNase-treated RNeasy Micro or Mini kits, with the choice depending on cell number. Each cell subset was processed separately to prevent cross-contamination, with patient and healthy donor samples processed together. TCRB sequences were amplified from cDNA with the immunoSEQ multiplex PCR, producing 87-bp fragments spanning the CDR3 region. Sequencing of the amplicons was done on the Illumina HiSeq platform. On the study's bioinformatics: Synthetic template baselines were used to correct PCR bias computationally, reads within Hamming distance 2 were collapsed, and singletons that could not be merged were discarded. By aligning reads against IMGT, V, D and J genes, CDR3 length, and insertions or deletions at six rearrangement sites were assigned. Within each subset, clonotype counts were normalized to sorted cell number, after which true diversity and Gini coefficients were computed with the tcR R package. The overlap coefficient, calculated on TCRB nucleotide sequences, was used to quantify repertoire sharing. As a proxy for the pre-selection repertoire, out-of-frame TCRB sequences from naive cells were analyzed. TCRdb mirrors the immuneACCESS table, restricted to in-frame sequences. Some clones are absent from its copies; in checked studies, under half trace to an unresolved V gene, and the reason for the others is unknown. For V, J and clone size, that table is used; D and trimming come from the DNA. This sample holds more than 300,000 clones; roughly an eighth were observed only once. Roughly 0.017% of the sample is held by the ten biggest clonotypes.

A single peripheral blood draw of approximately 110 mL on average was collected from each donor into heparinised tubes. A BD FACSAria II was used to sort naive, central memory, regulatory and stem cell-like memory CD4+ T cells with a panel that included CD45RO, CCR7, CD25, CD127, CD95 and CD27. Every sorted population had a purity above 95%. PBMCs were isolated right away by Lymphoprep density gradient centrifugation and were stained directly, without culture. Samples were stained and sorted in pairs, with one healthy donor and one patient per experiment, so that batch effects were minimized. In regard to this clone: The specificity of this receptor is unknown. Base qualities are not at hand, and no much larger clone is one base apart.

The clonotype was recovered from a man aged 18 to 30 in good health. Sequencing input: naive CD4+ T cells from blood. The label giving this sample's cell subset or site can be read as: true naive CD4+ T cells.

The CDR3 region reads CASSFRTGRVTGANVLTF. DNA sequence: TGTGCCAGCAGTTTCCGGACAGGTCGTGTGACTGGGGCCAACGTCCTGACTTTC. This chain joins TRBV28 to TRBJ2-6; TRBD1 matches 7 bases in the middle. CDR1 MDHEN and CDR2 SYDVKM are derived from the germline V gene. V is cut back by 3 bases and J by 2 bases, with 10 bases in the junction unmatched. From the cysteine up to the phenylalanine, the CDR3 has a length of 18 residues. The DNA shown is the 54-base CDR3, in frame from base 1.